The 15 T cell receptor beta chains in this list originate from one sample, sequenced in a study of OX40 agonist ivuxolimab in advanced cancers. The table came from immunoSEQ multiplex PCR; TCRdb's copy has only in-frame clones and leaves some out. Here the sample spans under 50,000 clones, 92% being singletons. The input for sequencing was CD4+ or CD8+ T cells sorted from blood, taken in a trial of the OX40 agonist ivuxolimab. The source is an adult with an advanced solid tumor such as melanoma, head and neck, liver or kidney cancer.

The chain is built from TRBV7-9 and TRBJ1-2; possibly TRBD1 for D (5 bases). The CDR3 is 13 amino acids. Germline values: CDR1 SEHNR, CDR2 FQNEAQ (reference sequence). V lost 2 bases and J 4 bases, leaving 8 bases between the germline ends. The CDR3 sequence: CASSLFDSYGYTF. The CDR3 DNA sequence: TGTGCCAGCAGCTTATTCGACAGCTATGGCTACACCTTC.

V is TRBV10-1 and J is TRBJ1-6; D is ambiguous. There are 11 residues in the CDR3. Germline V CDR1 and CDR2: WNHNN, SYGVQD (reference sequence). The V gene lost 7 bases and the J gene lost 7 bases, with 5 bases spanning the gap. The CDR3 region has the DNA TGCGCCAGCACCGGAAATTCACCCCTCCACTTT. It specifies CASTGNSPLHF.

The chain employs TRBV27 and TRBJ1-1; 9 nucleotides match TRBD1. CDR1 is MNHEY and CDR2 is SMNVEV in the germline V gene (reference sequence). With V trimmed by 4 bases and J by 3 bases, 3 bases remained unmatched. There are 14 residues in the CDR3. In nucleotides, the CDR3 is TGTGCCAGCAGTTCGGGGGACAGGGACACTGAAGCTTTCTTT. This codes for CASSSGDRDTEAFF.

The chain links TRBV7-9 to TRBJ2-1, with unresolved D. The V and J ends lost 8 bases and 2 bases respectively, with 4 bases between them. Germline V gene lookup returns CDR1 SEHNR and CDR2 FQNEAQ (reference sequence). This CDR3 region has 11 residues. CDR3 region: CASRPYNEQFF. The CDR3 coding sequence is TGTGCCAGCCGACCCTACAATGAGCAGTTCTTC.

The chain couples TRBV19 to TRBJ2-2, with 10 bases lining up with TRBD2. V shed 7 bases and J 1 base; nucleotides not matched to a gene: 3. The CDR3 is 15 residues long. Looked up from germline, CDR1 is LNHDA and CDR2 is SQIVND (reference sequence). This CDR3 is CASNPSGGNTGELFF. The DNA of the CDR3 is TGTGCCAGTAACCCTAGCGGGGGGAACACCGGGGAGCTGTTTTTT.

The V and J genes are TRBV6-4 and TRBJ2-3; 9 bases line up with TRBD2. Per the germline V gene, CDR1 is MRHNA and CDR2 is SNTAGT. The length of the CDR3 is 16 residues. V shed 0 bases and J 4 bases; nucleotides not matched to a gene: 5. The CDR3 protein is CASSDSGTSYPDTQYF. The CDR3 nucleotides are TGTGCCAGCAGTGACTCGGGGACTAGCTATCCAGATACGCAGTATTTT.

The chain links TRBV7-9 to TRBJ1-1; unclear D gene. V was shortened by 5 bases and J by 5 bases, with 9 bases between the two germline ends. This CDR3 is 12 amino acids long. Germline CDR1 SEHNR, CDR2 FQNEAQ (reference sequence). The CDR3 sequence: CASSRGRTEAFF. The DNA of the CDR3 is TGTGCCAGCAGCCGGGGTCGAACTGAAGCTTTCTTT.

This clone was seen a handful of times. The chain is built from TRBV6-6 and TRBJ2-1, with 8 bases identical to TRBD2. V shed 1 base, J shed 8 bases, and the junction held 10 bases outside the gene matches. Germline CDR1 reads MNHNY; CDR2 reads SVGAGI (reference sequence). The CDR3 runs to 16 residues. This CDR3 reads CASSYWGTSRIHEQFF. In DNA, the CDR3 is TGTGCCAGCAGTTACTGGGGGACTAGTCGAATCCATGAGCAGTTCTTC.

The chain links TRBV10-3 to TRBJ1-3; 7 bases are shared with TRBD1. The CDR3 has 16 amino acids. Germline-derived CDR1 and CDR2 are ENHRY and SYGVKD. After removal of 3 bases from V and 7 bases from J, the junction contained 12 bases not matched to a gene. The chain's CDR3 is CAISEVVGETGNTIYF. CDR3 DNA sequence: TGTGCCATCAGTGAAGTTGTCGGGGAGACAGGGAACACCATATATTTT.

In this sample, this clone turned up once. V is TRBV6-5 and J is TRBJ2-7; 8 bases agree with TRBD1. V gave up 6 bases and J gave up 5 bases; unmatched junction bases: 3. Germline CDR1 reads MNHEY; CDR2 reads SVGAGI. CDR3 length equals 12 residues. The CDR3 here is CASSTGGHEQYV. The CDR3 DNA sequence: TGTGCCAGCAGCACAGGGGGTCACGAGCAGTACGTC.

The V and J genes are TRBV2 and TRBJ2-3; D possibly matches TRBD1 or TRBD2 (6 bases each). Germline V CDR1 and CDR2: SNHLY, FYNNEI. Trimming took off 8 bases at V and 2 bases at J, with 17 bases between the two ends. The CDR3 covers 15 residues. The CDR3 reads CASERSRGLTDTQYF. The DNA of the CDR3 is TGTGCCAGCGAAAGGAGCAGGGGACTCACAGATACGCAGTATTTT. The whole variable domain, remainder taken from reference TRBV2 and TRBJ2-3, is EPEVTQTPSHQVTQMGQEVILRCVPISNHLYFYWYRQILGQKVEFLVSFYNNEISEKSEIFDDQFSVERPDGSNFTLKIRSTKLEDSAMYFCASERSRGLTDTQYFGPGTRLTVL.

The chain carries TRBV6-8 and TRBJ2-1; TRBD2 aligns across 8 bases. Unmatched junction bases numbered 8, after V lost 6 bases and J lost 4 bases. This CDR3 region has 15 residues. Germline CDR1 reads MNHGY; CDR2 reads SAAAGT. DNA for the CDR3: TGTGCCAGCAGGACCGGGACTAGGACGTACAATGAGCAGTTCTTC. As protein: CASRTGTRTYNEQFF.

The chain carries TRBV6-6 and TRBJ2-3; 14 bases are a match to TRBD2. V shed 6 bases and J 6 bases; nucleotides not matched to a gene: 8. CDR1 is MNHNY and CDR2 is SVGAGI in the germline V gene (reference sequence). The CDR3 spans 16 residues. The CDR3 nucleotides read TGTGCCAGCAGCCCGGGACTAGCGGGAGTCGCGGATACGCAGTATTTT. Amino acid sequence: CASSPGLAGVADTQYF.

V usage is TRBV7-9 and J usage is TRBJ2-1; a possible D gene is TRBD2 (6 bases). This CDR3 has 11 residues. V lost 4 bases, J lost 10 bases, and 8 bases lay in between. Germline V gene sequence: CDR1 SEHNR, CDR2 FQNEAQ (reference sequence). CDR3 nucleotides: TGTGCCAGCAGCTCCCTAGCGGAGCAGTTCTTC. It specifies CASSSLAEQFF.

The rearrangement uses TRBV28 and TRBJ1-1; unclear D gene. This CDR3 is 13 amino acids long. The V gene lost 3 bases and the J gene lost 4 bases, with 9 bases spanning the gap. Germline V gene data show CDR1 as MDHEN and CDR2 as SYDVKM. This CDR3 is CASSLGWGTEAFF. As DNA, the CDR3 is TGTGCCAGCAGTTTGGGGTGGGGCACTGAAGCTTTCTTT. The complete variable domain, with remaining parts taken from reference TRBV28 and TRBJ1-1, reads DVKVTQSSRYLVKRTGEKVFLECVQDMDHENMFWYRQDPGLGLRLIYFSYDVKMKEKGDIPEGYSVSREKKERFSLILESASTNQTSMYLCASSLGWGTEAFFGQGTRLTVV.